The 9 T cell receptor beta chains listed next were all sequenced from one sample in a study of T cells in Graves' hyperthyroidism and ophthalmopathy. RNA transcripts yielded amplified TCR beta CDR3 regions. RT-PCR in the first round (using the HTBI primer set) targeted the TCR CDR3. TCRdb analysed the multiplex PCR reads with MiXCR anew, one entry per CDR3 protein. The data contain 500,000 to 600,000 distinct CDR3 sequences, roughly 45% of them singletons. The source material was peripheral blood or thyroid tissue (not recorded which). The receptors stem from an adult woman with Graves' disease, either hyperthyroidism or ophthalmopathy (not recorded which).

This clonotype was detected ten times or more. The chain joins TRBV4-1 to TRBJ2-7, with D perhaps TRBD1 or TRBD2 (5 bases each). V was trimmed by 0 bases and J by 6 bases, leaving 12 bases between them. Looked up from germline, CDR1 is MGHRA and CDR2 is YSYEKL. CDR3 length: 14 residues. CDR3 in amino acids: CASSQDPGPLEQYF. The CDR3 DNA follows: TGCGCCAGCAGCCAAGATCCGGGACCCCTCGAGCAGTACTTC.

The chain uses TRBV20-1 and TRBJ2-7; D is possibly TRBD1 or TRBD2 (5 bases each). V shed 7 bases and J shed 8 bases, with 18 bases lying between them. The CDR3 totals 12 residues. Germline V CDR1 and CDR2: DFQATT, SNEGSKA (reference sequence). The CDR3, as DNA: TGCAGTGTTGAAGGTGAGGGACGGAAGCAGTACTTC. Protein: CSVEGEGRKQYF.

This clonotype was recorded many times. The chain's CDR3 is CASSLDLAGRDEQYF. In DNA form, the CDR3 reads TGTGCCAGCAGCTTAGATCTAGCGGGAAGAGACGAGCAGTACTTC. The rearrangement uses TRBV11-2 and TRBJ2-7; 9 bases agree with TRBD2. There are 15 residues in the CDR3. CDR1 SGHAT and CDR2 FQNNGV come from the germline V gene. V trimming: 0 bases; J trimming: 5 bases; junction bases outside the gene matches: 5.

This clonotype showed up many times. The V call is TRBV29-1, the J call TRBJ2-3; either TRBD1 or TRBD2 may fit D (5 bases each). V lost 6 bases to trimming and J lost 3 bases, with 10 bases between them. The CDR3 covers 12 residues. Per the germline V gene, CDR1 is SQVTM and CDR2 is ANQGSEA. The CDR3 reads CSVGDLTDTQYF. The CDR3, as DNA: TGCAGCGTGGGGGACCTGACAGATACGCAGTATTTT.

This clonotype was observed many times. The genes are TRBV20-1 and TRBJ1-5, with no clear D. V lost 3 bases, J lost 3 bases, and 9 bases lay in between. Germline V CDR1 and CDR2: DFQATT, SNEGSKA (reference sequence). CDR3 size: 13 residues. The CDR3: CSASSTINQPQHF. Here the CDR3 DNA reads TGCAGTGCTAGCTCTACGATCAATCAGCCCCAGCATTTT.

This rearrangement joins TRBV28 to TRBJ1-2; D remains unclear. The germline CDR1 and CDR2 sequences are MDHEN and SYDVKM. The CDR3 has 13 amino acids. Trimming left V 5 bases short and J 4 bases short, with 11 bases between. DNA of the CDR3: TGTGCCAGCAGTGTGAGCAGTACCTATGGCTACACCTTC. Protein product: CASSVSSTYGYTF.

This clonotype was detected only once. The conserved phenylalanine or tryptophan is not found at the CDR3 terminus, so this likely reflects a read error. Because the CDR3's place on the DNA is in doubt, the DNA is left out and the CDR3 is given as listed by TCRdb. The J gene is TRBJ1-1, the V gene TRBV6-2 or TRBV6-3. The CDR3 sequence runs 11 residues, both termini included. Germline V gene lookup returns CDR1 MNHEY and CDR2 SVGEGT. The CDR3 here is CASSYTAQANY.

With regard to this clonotype: The conserved phenylalanine or tryptophan is not found at the CDR3 terminus, so this likely reflects a read error. Because the CDR3's place on the DNA is in doubt, the DNA is left out and the CDR3 is given as listed by TCRdb. The gene calls are TRBV7-6 and TRBJ2-7; the DNA was not used to check the table's D call, TRBD1. The CDR3 adds up to 9 amino acids, both ends counted. Looked up from germline, CDR1 is SGHVS and CDR2 is FNYEAQ. This CDR3 is CASSPPLGA.

The chain employs TRBV20-1 and TRBJ2-1; TRBD2 agrees at 8 bases. V trimming: 7 bases; J trimming: 12 bases; junction bases outside the gene matches: 14. Germline CDR1 is DFQATT and CDR2 is SNEGSKA (reference sequence). The CDR3 runs 13 residues. The CDR3 DNA reads as TGCAGTGTGGGAGATCGCGGGAGGAGGAGGCAGTTCTTC. Translation gives CSVGDRGRRRQFF.